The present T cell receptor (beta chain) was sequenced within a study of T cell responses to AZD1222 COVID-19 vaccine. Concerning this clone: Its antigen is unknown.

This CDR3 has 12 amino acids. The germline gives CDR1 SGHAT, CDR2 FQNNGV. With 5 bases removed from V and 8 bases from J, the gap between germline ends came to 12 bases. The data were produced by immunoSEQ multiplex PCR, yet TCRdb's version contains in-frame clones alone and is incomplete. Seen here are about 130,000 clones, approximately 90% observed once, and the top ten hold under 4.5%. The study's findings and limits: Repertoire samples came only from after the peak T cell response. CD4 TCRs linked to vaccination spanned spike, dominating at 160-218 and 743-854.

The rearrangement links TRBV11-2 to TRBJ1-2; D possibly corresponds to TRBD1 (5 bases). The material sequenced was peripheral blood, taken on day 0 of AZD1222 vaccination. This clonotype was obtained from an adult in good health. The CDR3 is CASSRRGDGYTF. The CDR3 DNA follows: TGTGCCAGCAGCCGACGGGGGGACGGCTACACCTTC. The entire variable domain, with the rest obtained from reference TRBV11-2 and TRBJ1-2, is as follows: EAGVAQSPRYKIIEKRQSVAFWCNPISGHATLYWYQQILGQGPKLLIQFQNNGVVDDSQLPKDRFSAERLKGVDSTLKIQPAKLEDSAVYLCASSRRGDGYTFGSGTRLTVV.